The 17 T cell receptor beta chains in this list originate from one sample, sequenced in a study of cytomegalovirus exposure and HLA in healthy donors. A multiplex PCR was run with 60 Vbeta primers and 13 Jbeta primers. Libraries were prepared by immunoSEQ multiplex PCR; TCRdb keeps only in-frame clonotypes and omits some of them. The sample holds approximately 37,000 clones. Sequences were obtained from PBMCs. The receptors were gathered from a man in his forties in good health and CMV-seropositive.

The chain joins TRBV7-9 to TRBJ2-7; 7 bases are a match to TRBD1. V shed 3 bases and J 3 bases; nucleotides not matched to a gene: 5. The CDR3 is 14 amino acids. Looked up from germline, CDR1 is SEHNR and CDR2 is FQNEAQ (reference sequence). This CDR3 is CASSFGQGVYEQYF. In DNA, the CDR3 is TGTGCCAGCAGCTTTGGGCAGGGGGTCTACGAGCAGTACTTC.

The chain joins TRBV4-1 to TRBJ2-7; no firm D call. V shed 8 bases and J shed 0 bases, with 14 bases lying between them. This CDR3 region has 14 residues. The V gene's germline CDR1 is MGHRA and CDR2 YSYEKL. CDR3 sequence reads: CASGYLRSSYEQYF. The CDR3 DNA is TGCGCCAGCGGTTACCTTCGGAGCTCCTACGAGCAGTACTTC.

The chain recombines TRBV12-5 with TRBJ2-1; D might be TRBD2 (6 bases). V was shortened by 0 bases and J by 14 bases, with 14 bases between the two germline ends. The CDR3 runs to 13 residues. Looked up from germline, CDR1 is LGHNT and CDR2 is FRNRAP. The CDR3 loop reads CASGLVQPGVEFF. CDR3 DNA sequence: TGTGCTAGTGGTTTGGTACAACCGGGGGTGGAGTTCTTC.

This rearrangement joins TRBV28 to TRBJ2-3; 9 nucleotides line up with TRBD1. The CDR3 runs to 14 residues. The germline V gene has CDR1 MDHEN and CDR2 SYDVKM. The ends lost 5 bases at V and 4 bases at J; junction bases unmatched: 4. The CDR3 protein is CASSPGQGPDTQYF. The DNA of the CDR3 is TGTGCCAGCAGTCCGGGACAGGGCCCAGATACGCAGTATTTT.

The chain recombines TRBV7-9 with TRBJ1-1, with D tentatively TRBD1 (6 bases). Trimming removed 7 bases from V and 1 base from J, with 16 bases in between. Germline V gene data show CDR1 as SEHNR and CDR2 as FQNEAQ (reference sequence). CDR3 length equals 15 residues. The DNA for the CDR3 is TGTGCCAGCAACCTGGACCCGACAGGGAACACTGAAGCTTTCTTT. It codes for CASNLDPTGNTEAFF.

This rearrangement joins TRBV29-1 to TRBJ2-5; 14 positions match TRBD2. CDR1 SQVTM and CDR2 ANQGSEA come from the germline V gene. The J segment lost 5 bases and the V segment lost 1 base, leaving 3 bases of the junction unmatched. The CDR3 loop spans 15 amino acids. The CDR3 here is CSVEGTSGRSETQYF. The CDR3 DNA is TGCAGCGTTGAAGGGACTAGCGGGAGGTCGGAGACCCAGTACTTC. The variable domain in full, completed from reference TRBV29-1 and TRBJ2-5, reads SAVISQKPSRDICQRGTSLTIQCQVDSQVTMMFWYRQQPGQSLTLIATANQGSEATYESGFVIDKFPISRPNLTFSTLTVSNMSPEDSSIYLCSVEGTSGRSETQYFGPGTRLLVL.

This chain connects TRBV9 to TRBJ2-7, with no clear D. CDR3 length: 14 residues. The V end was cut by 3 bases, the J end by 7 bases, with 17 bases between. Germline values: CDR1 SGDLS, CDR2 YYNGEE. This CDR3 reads CASSAYSADREQYF. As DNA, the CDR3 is TGTGCCAGCAGCGCCTACAGTGCTGATAGGGAGCAGTACTTC.

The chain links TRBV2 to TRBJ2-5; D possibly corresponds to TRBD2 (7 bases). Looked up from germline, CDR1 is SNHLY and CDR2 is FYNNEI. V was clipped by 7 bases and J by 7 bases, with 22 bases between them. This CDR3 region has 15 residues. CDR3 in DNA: TGTGCCAGCAAGGGAGGGGGTCTGGTCTGGACGACCCAGTACTTC. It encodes CASKGGGLVWTTQYF.

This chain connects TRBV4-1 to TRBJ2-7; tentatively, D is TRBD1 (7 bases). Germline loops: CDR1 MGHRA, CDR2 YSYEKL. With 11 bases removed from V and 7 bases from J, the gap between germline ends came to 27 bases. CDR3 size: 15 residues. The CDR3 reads CASSRGVGGSGEQYF. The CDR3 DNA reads TGCGCCTCCTCAAGGGGGGTAGGGGGCTCGGGTGAGCAGTACTTC.

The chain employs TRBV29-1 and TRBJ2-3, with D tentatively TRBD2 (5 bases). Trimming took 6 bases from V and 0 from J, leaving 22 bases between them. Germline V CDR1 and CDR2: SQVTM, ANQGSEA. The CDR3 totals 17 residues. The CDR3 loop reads CSVSPPGSGSSTDTQYF. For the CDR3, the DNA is TGCAGCGTCTCTCCCCCGGGGAGTGGGTCCAGCACAGATACGCAGTATTTT.

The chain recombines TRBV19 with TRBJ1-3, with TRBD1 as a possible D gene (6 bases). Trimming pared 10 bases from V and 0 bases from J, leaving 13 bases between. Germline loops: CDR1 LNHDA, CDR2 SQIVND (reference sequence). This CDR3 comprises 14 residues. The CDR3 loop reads CATSGQSSGNTIYF. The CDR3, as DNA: TGTGCCACCTCAGGACAGAGCTCTGGAAACACCATATATTTT.

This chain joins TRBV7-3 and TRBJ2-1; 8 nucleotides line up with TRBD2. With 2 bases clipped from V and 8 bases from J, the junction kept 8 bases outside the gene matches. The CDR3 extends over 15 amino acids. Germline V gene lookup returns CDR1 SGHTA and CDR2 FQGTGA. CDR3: CASSLRGRSEDEQFF. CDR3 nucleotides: TGTGCCAGCAGCTTACGCGGGAGGTCCGAAGATGAGCAGTTCTTC. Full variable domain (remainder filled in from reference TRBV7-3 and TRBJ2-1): GAGVSQTPSNKVTEKGKYVELRCDPISGHTALYWYRQSLGQGPEFLIYFQGTGAADDSGLPNDRFFAVRPEGSVSTLKIQRTERGDSAVYLCASSLRGRSEDEQFFGPGTRLTVL.

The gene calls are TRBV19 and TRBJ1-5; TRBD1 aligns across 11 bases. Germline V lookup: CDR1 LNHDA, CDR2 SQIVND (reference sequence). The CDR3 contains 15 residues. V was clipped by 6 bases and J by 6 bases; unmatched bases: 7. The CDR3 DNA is TGTGCCAGTAGCGGGACAGGGGGGACGGGTCAGCCCCAGCATTTT. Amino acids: CASSGTGGTGQPQHF.

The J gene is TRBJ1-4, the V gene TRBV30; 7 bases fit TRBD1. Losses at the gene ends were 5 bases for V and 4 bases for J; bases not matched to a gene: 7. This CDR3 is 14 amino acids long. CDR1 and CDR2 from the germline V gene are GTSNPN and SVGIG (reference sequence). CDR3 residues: CAWQQGGYNEKLFF. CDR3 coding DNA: TGTGCCTGGCAGCAGGGGGGCTATAATGAAAAACTGTTTTTT.

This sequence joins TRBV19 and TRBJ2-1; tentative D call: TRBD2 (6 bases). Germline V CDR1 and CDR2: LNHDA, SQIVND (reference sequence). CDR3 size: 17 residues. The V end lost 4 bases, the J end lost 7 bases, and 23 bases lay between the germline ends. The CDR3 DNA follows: TGTGCCAGTAGTACCCTGGTCGGTCCTTCTCGGGGGAATGAGCAGTTCTTC. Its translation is CASSTLVGPSRGNEQFF. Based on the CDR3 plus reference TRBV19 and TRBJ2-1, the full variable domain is DGGITQSPKYLFRKEGQNVTLSCEQNLNHDAMYWYRQDPGQGLRLIYYSQIVNDFQKGDIAEGYSVSREKKESFPLTVTSAQKNPTAFYLCASSTLVGPSRGNEQFFGPGTRLTVL.

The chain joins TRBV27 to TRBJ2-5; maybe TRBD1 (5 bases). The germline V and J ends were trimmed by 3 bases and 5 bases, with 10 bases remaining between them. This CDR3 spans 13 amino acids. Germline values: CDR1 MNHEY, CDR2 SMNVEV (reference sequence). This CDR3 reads CASSLAGWETQYF. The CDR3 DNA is TGTGCCAGCAGTTTGGCAGGGTGGGAGACCCAGTACTTC.

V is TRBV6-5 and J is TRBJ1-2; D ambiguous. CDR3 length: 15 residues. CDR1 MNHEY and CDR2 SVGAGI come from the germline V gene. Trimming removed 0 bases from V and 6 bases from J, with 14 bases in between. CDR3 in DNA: TGTGCCAGCAGTTACTCTCGGTCAAATGGAGATGGCTACACCTTC. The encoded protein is CASSYSRSNGDGYTF.